A single sample gave rise to the 29 T cell receptor beta chains below, sequenced in a study of graft-versus-host responses after intestinal transplantation. TCRdb's table, derived via immunoSEQ multiplex PCR, lists solely in-frame clones and lacks some. Altogether some 110,000 clones are present, 85% to 95% being singletons, with the ten largest covering approximately 1.2%. What these receptors recognize is not known. The sequencing here drew on unstimulated CD8+ T cells sorted from spleen or lymph node cells, taken before transplant. The receptors stem from a human donor who was the organ donor for an intestinal transplant.

The chain joins TRBV7-9 to TRBJ2-7; 11 bases fit TRBD2. V trimming: 5 bases; J trimming: 5 bases; junction bases outside the gene matches: 8. This CDR3 has 15 residues. The germline gives CDR1 SEHNR, CDR2 FQNEAQ (reference sequence). CDR3 in amino acids: CASSDTSGRLHEQYF. The DNA for the CDR3 is TGTGCCAGCAGCGACACTAGCGGGAGATTACACGAGCAGTACTTC.

The rearrangement links TRBV7-9 to TRBJ2-2, with 9 bases that match TRBD2. Germline trimming cut 2 bases from V and 4 bases from J; bases unmatched to any gene: 2. Germline CDR1 and CDR2: SEHNR and FQNEAQ (reference sequence). The CDR3 has 15 residues. CDR3 in DNA: TGTGCCAGCAGCTTACTAGCGGGGCCCACCGGGGAGCTGTTTTTT. Amino acids: CASSLLAGPTGELFF.

The chain is built from TRBV4-3 and TRBJ2-2; 8 positions match TRBD1. The CDR3 runs 15 residues. The V and J ends lost 2 bases and 7 bases, in that order; junction bases with no gene match: 6. In germline, CDR1 is LGHNA, CDR2 YSLEER. CDR3 in amino acids: CASSQHRGEDGELFF. The CDR3, as DNA: TGCGCCAGCAGCCAACACAGGGGGGAAGACGGGGAGCTGTTTTTT.

The chain recombines TRBV5-1 with TRBJ1-2; 8 nucleotides align to TRBD1. The CDR3 has 17 residues. The germline V gene encodes CDR1 SGHRS and CDR2 YFSETQ. After removal of 0 bases from V and 6 bases from J, the junction contained 13 bases not matched to a gene. CDR3 amino acids: CASSLDGTGRTSDGYTF. CDR3 nucleotide sequence: TGCGCCAGCAGCTTGGATGGGACAGGAAGGACCTCAGATGGCTACACCTTC. The full variable domain, in which reference TRBV5-1 and TRBJ1-2 provide the parts outside the CDR3, is KAGVTQTPRYLIKTRGQQVTLSCSPISGHRSVSWYQQTPGQGLQFLFEYFSETQRNKGNFPGRFSGRQFSNSRSEMNVSTLELGDSALYLCASSLDGTGRTSDGYTFGSGTRLTVV.

In this sample, this clone turned up once. The same CDR3 also results from other DNA sequences found in this sample. The V call is TRBV9, the J call TRBJ1-2; no clear D. The germline V and J ends were trimmed by 2 bases and 3 bases, with 5 bases remaining between them. The CDR3 is 12 residues long. Germline V gene sequence: CDR1 SGDLS, CDR2 YYNGEE. This chain's CDR3 is CASSVGDYGYTF. The CDR3 region has the DNA TGTGCCAGCAGCGTCGGAGACTATGGCTACACCTTC.

This chain connects TRBV5-1 to TRBJ2-1, with TRBD2 identical over 8 bases. CDR3 length: 15 amino acids. The V gene's germline CDR1 is SGHRS and CDR2 YFSETQ. Unmatched junction bases numbered 5, after V lost 0 bases and J lost 6 bases. The CDR3 region is CASSLGTSPINEQFF. The CDR3, as DNA: TGCGCCAGCAGCTTGGGGACTAGCCCGATCAATGAGCAGTTCTTC.

The V and J genes are TRBV19 and TRBJ2-3; the D gene is possibly TRBD1 (6 bases). Germline lookup yields CDR1 LNHDA and CDR2 SQIVND (reference sequence). This CDR3 contains 15 residues. Trimming took off 5 bases at V and 5 bases at J, with 17 bases between the two ends. The CDR3 DNA is TGTGCCAGTAGTCCCCACAGGGAGTTGGTAGATACGCAGTATTTT. Its translation: CASSPHRELVDTQYF.

The rearrangement joins TRBV15 to TRBJ2-1, with 12 positions matching TRBD2. The CDR3 contains 15 residues. Germline V gene data show CDR1 as LNHNV and CDR2 as YYDKDF (reference sequence). V trimming: 5 bases; J trimming: 7 bases; junction bases outside the gene matches: 6. The CDR3 loop is CATSPRLAGVNEQFF. CDR3 bases: TGTGCCACCAGCCCTCGACTAGCGGGAGTAAATGAGCAGTTCTTC.

The chain has TRBV10-3 and TRBJ2-5, with TRBD1 matching over 8 bases. From germline, CDR1 is ENHRY and CDR2 SYGVKD. This CDR3 comprises 13 residues. V lost 5 bases to trimming and J lost 5 bases; unmatched junction nucleotides: 4. CDR3 coding DNA: TGTGCCATCAGTCCAGGGGGCAGGGAGACCCAGTACTTC. Translating gives CAISPGGRETQYF.

The chain joins TRBV6-1 to TRBJ1-5; D is undetermined. Trimming removed 0 bases from V and 4 bases from J, with 13 bases in between. Germline CDR1 MNHNS, CDR2 SASEGT. CDR3 length: 16 residues. CDR3 sequence (DNA): TGTGCCAGCAGTGAAGCGGCGGTGGACGGGAATCAGCCCCAGCATTTT. It yields the protein CASSEAAVDGNQPQHF.

V gene TRBV7-9 combines with J gene TRBJ2-2; D not certain. The CDR3 contains 13 residues. The V gene lost 11 bases and the J gene lost 2 bases, with 12 bases spanning the gap. Germline values: CDR1 SEHNR, CDR2 FQNEAQ (reference sequence). CDR3 sequence reads: CAGRPANTGELFF. The CDR3, as DNA: TGTGCCGGTCGACCTGCCAACACCGGGGAGCTGTTTTTT.

The J gene is TRBJ2-7, the V gene TRBV7-2; no clear D gene. Germline V gene sequence: CDR1 SGHTA, CDR2 FQGNSA. The V and J ends lost 1 base and 4 bases respectively, with 5 bases between them. The CDR3 extends over 12 amino acids. CDR3 region: CASSLVGYEQYF. The CDR3 DNA sequence: TGTGCCAGCAGCTTAGTCGGGTACGAGCAGTACTTC. Full variable domain (remainder filled in from reference TRBV7-2 and TRBJ2-7): GAGVSQSPSNKVTEKGKDVELRCDPISGHTALYWYRQSLGQGLEFLIYFQGNSAPDKSGLPSDRFSAERTGGSVSTLTIQRTQQEDSAVYLCASSLVGYEQYFGPGTRLTVT.

The chain carries TRBV7-2 and TRBJ2-5, with D possibly being TRBD2 (7 bases). The V gene's germline CDR1 is SGHTA and CDR2 FQGNSA. The CDR3 is 14 residues long. V dropped 1 base and J dropped 9 bases, with 15 bases sitting between them. The CDR3 loop is CASSLVGGGEAQYF. The CDR3 DNA sequence: TGTGCCAGCAGCTTAGTAGGGGGGGGCGAGGCCCAGTACTTC.

This clone was counted once. J is TRBJ2-7 and V is TRBV6-1; D is undetermined. V gave up 2 bases and J gave up 0 bases, with 14 bases separating them. Germline V CDR1 and CDR2: MNHNS, SASEGT. The CDR3 runs 16 residues. The DNA for the CDR3 is TGTGCCAGCAGTGAAAGGGCAGGATATATCTCCTACGAGCAGTACTTC. Translated: CASSERAGYISYEQYF.

The chain combines TRBV9 with TRBJ1-2; D perhaps matches TRBD1 (5 bases). The CDR3 totals 16 residues. V lost 4 bases, J lost 6 bases, and 22 bases lay in between. Germline-derived CDR1 and CDR2 are SGDLS and YYNGEE. CDR3 DNA: TGTGCCAGCAGCCACCTGGTTGACAGCGGTTTTGATGGCTACACCTTC. Its protein is CASSHLVDSGFDGYTF.

This chain uses TRBV19 with TRBJ1-4, with no clear D. From germline, CDR1 is LNHDA and CDR2 SQIVND (reference sequence). The length of the CDR3 is 14 residues. The germline V and J ends were trimmed by 2 bases and 6 bases, with 10 bases remaining between them. The CDR3: CASSIMFADEKLFF. In DNA form, the CDR3 reads TGTGCCAGTAGTATAATGTTTGCCGATGAAAAACTGTTTTTT. Full variable domain (remainder filled in from reference TRBV19 and TRBJ1-4): DGGITQSPKYLFRKEGQNVTLSCEQNLNHDAMYWYRQDPGQGLRLIYYSQIVNDFQKGDIAEGYSVSREKKESFPLTVTSAQKNPTAFYLCASSIMFADEKLFFGSGTQLSVL.

The sample holds one count of this clone. The chain employs TRBV5-1 and TRBJ2-7, with TRBD1 matching over 9 bases. J gave up 1 base and V 0 bases, and 2 bases lay outside the gene matches. The length of the CDR3 is 15 residues. Per the germline V gene, CDR1 is SGHRS and CDR2 is YFSETQ. The CDR3 loop reads CASSLEGQGSYEQYF. CDR3 nucleotide sequence: TGCGCCAGCAGCTTGGAGGGACAGGGATCCTACGAGCAGTACTTC.

V is TRBV28 and J is TRBJ2-4; TRBD1 agrees at 7 bases. Germline trimming cut 4 bases from V and 5 bases from J; bases unmatched to any gene: 8. Germline V gene lookup returns CDR1 MDHEN and CDR2 SYDVKM. The CDR3 is 15 residues long. This CDR3 is CASSYAWDRQNIQYF. CDR3 DNA: TGTGCCAGCAGTTATGCGTGGGACAGACAAAACATTCAGTACTTC.

V and J are TRBV19 and TRBJ2-7, with 9 bases lining up with TRBD1. Germline CDR1 reads LNHDA; CDR2 reads SQIVND (reference sequence). V shed 10 bases and J 3 bases; nucleotides not matched to a gene: 10. CDR3 length: 14 residues. The chain's CDR3 is CATSGQGVGYEQYF. DNA for the CDR3: TGTGCCACTTCGGGACAGGGTGTAGGCTACGAGCAGTACTTC. Drawing the rest from reference TRBV19 and TRBJ2-7, the complete variable domain is DGGITQSPKYLFRKEGQNVTLSCEQNLNHDAMYWYRQDPGQGLRLIYYSQIVNDFQKGDIAEGYSVSREKKESFPLTVTSAQKNPTAFYLCATSGQGVGYEQYFGPGTRLTVT.

The chain has TRBV30 and TRBJ1-2; TRBD1 agrees at 7 bases. Germline-derived CDR1 and CDR2 are GTSNPN and SVGIG (reference sequence). The CDR3 covers 15 residues. J was trimmed by 0 bases and V by 0 bases; bases with no gene match: 4. CDR3 loop: CAWSVMTGPNYGYTF. DNA of the CDR3: TGTGCCTGGAGTGTGATGACAGGGCCTAACTATGGCTACACCTTC.

The V gene is TRBV4-2, the J gene TRBJ1-5; possibly TRBD1 for D (5 bases). Trimming removed 0 bases from V and 7 bases from J, with 13 bases in between. Germline V lookup: CDR1 LGHNA, CDR2 YNFKEQ. This CDR3 region has 15 residues. The DNA for the CDR3 is TGTGCCAGCAGCCAAGATTTGGGGGTAGGGCAGCCCCAGCATTTT. Amino acid sequence: CASSQDLGVGQPQHF.

The chain couples TRBV19 to TRBJ2-1; 9 bases map to TRBD2. The V and J ends lost 3 bases and 10 bases, in that order; junction bases with no gene match: 13. The CDR3 is 16 amino acids. Germline V lookup: CDR1 LNHDA, CDR2 SQIVND (reference sequence). The CDR3 DNA is TGTGCCAGTAGTATCCCCCGGGAGCGGGGGGATGAGGAGCAGTTCTTC. Amino acid sequence: CASSIPRERGDEEQFF.

The rearrangement links TRBV7-6 to TRBJ2-1; no definite D call. The CDR3 extends over 14 amino acids. Trimming stripped 4 bases from V and 8 bases from J, with 15 bases between. The germline CDR1 and CDR2 sequences are SGHVS and FNYEAQ. CDR3 region: CASSSGPGIDEQFF. In nucleotides, the CDR3 is TGTGCCAGCAGCTCAGGACCGGGTATCGATGAGCAGTTCTTC.

This chain joins TRBV4-1 and TRBJ2-7; TRBD1 or TRBD2 may be the D gene (6 bases each). This CDR3 spans 14 amino acids. V lost 1 base and J lost 3, with 10 bases in between. CDR1 and CDR2 (germline): MGHRA, YSYEKL. The CDR3: CASSQVGGVYEQYF. The CDR3 coding sequence is TGCGCCAGCAGCCAAGTGGGGGGCGTCTACGAGCAGTACTTC.

This sequence joins TRBV6-1 and TRBJ2-1; D is possibly TRBD2 (5 bases). The CDR3 spans 12 residues. Germline assignment: CDR1 MNHNS and CDR2 SASEGT. V lost 5 bases, J lost 9 bases, and 11 bases lay in between. The CDR3 protein is CASSFSGGEQFF. The DNA of the CDR3 is TGTGCCAGCAGTTTCAGTGGAGGTGAGCAGTTCTTC.

The rearrangement links TRBV21-1 to TRBJ2-7; the table's D call of TRBD2 was not tested on the DNA. TRBV21-1 is recorded as a pseudogene. This CDR3 is 19 amino acids long. CDR3 sequence (DNA): TGTGCCAGCAGCAAAGTGACAGGGGAGAAAGGACTAGCGGGAGACGAGCAGTACTTC. This encodes CASSKVTGEKGLAGDEQYF.

This CDR3 reads CASSLQFF. In DNA, the CDR3 is TGTGCCAGCAGCCTGCAGTTCTTC. The chain recombines TRBV5-4 with TRBJ2-1; D gene unclear. V lost 4 bases and J lost 12, with 2 bases in between. The length of the CDR3 is 8 residues. Germline V CDR1 and CDR2: SGHNT, YYREEE (reference sequence).

The rearrangement uses TRBV5-1 and TRBJ2-3; D is uncertain. Trimming removed 5 bases at V and 1 base at J, with 11 bases between. This CDR3 has 14 amino acids. CDR1 and CDR2 from the germline V gene are SGHRS and YFSETQ. The CDR3 DNA reads TGCGCCAGCAGACCTGGCAGTGGCACAGATACGCAGTATTTT. Translation: CASRPGSGTDTQYF. Using reference TRBV5-1 and TRBJ2-3 for the parts outside the CDR3, the full variable domain is KAGVTQTPRYLIKTRGQQVTLSCSPISGHRSVSWYQQTPGQGLQFLFEYFSETQRNKGNFPGRFSGRQFSNSRSEMNVSTLELGDSALYLCASRPGSGTDTQYFGPGTRLTVL.

This chain joins TRBV6-6 and TRBJ2-7; D gene uncertain. Germline-derived CDR1 and CDR2 are MNHNY and SVGAGI (reference sequence). With 0 bases removed from V and 5 bases from J, the gap between germline ends came to 8 bases. CDR3 length: 13 residues. The CDR3 coding sequence is TGTGCCAGCAGTTACTCTGCCTGGGACGAGCAGTACTTC. Its translation is CASSYSAWDEQYF.